The 9 T cell receptor beta chains below come from one sample, sequenced in a study of T-cell reconstitution after alpha-beta-depleted transplantation in children. Unique molecular identifiers featured in how the TCRbeta library was prepared. In TCRdb, the PCR reads were re-called with MiXCR into one record per CDR3 protein. The table lists some 80,000 distinct CDR3 sequences, 15% to 20% of them singletons. Sequencing was performed on PBMCs, mostly from graft donor cells, taken 360 days after TCRalphabeta/CD19-depleted stem cell transplant. The receptor source for this set is a male patient under 10 years old who had a stem cell transplant for acute lymphoblastic leukemia, so the T cells may come from the graft donor.

This sequence joins TRBV4-2 and TRBJ2-7; D could derive from TRBD1 or TRBD2 (6 bases each). The germline CDR1 and CDR2 sequences are LGHNA and YNFKEQ. Trimming took 0 bases from V and 3 from J, leaving 12 bases between them. CDR3 length: 15 residues. The CDR3 DNA is TGTGCCAGCAGCCAAGAAGGGGGGCTTAACTACGAGCAGTACTTC. Amino acid sequence: CASSQEGGLNYEQYF.

This clonotype was counted only a few times. The chain is built from TRBV7-9 and TRBJ2-5, with 10 bases matching TRBD1. Germline values: CDR1 SEHNR, CDR2 FQNEAQ (reference sequence). V lost 5 bases and J lost 7; bases outside the gene matches: 4. The CDR3 runs to 13 residues. The CDR3 DNA reads as TGTGCCAGCAGCCTCGGACAGGGGGGGACCCAGTACTTC. Protein: CASSLGQGGTQYF. Variable domain in full (rest from reference TRBV7-9 and TRBJ2-5): DTGVSQNPRHKITKRGQNVTFRCDPISEHNRLYWYRQTLGQGPEFLTYFQNEAQLEKSRLLSDRFSAERPKGSFSTLEIQRTEQGDSAMYLCASSLGQGGTQYFGPGTRLLVL.

The chain has TRBV3-1 and TRBJ1-2, with D uncertain. Germline loops: CDR1 LGHDT, CDR2 YNNKEL (reference sequence). The length of the CDR3 is 12 residues. Trimming shortened V by 1 base and J by 3 bases, and 3 bases separated the two germline ends. The CDR3 DNA sequence: TGTGCCAGCAGCCAAGCTGACTATGGCTACACCTTC. Residues: CASSQADYGYTF.

This clonotype was recorded a few times. This chain uses TRBV5-1 with TRBJ2-5, with D perhaps TRBD1 or TRBD2 (5 bases each). Germline V gene data show CDR1 as SGHRS and CDR2 as YFSETQ. CDR3 size: 14 residues. Trimming removed 0 bases at V and 5 bases at J, with 11 bases between. The CDR3 region is CASSLAVGTETQYF. Written as DNA, the CDR3 is TGCGCCAGCAGCTTGGCCGTAGGGACGGAGACCCAGTACTTC.

The rearrangement uses TRBV20-1 and TRBJ1-4; no definite D call. Germline V lookup: CDR1 DFQATT, CDR2 SNEGSKA (reference sequence). The germline V and J ends were trimmed by 0 bases and 6 bases, with 11 bases remaining between them. The CDR3 has 14 amino acids. The CDR3 DNA sequence: TGCAGTGCTAGAGATTTAGGGTTGGATGAAAAACTGTTTTTT. It yields the protein CSARDLGLDEKLFF.

The V gene is TRBV4-1, the J gene TRBJ2-1, with unresolved D. From germline, CDR1 is MGHRA and CDR2 YSYEKL. This CDR3 spans 17 amino acids. The V gene lost 1 base and the J gene lost 0 bases, with 13 bases spanning the gap. The CDR3 nucleotides are TGCGCCAGCAGCCAAGGTTGGGCAGAGAGCTCCTACAATGAGCAGTTCTTC. Translated: CASSQGWAESSYNEQFF.

There are many counts of this clonotype. This chain links TRBV2 with TRBJ1-5; D not certain. Per the germline V gene, CDR1 is SNHLY and CDR2 is FYNNEI. This CDR3 has 12 amino acids. Trimming removed 5 bases at V and 7 bases at J, with 9 bases between. CDR3 sequence: CASSNFPQPQHF. CDR3 in DNA: TGTGCCAGCAGTAATTTCCCACAGCCCCAGCATTTT.

This clonotype was found many times. The chain uses TRBV5-1 and TRBJ2-5; D ambiguous. The germline V gene encodes CDR1 SGHRS and CDR2 YFSETQ. This CDR3 contains 12 residues. V was clipped by 0 bases and J by 3 bases, with 3 bases between them. CDR3 region: CASSLVEETQYF. CDR3 DNA: TGCGCCAGCAGCTTGGTTGAAGAGACCCAGTACTTC.

This clonotype was recorded a few times. V is TRBV3-1 and J is TRBJ2-5; TRBD2 matches at 11 bases. Germline CDR1 is LGHDT and CDR2 is YNNKEL (reference sequence). Germline trimming cut 0 bases from V and 2 bases from J; bases unmatched to any gene: 11. The length of the CDR3 is 19 residues. CDR3 bases: TGTGCCAGCAGCCAAGATCGGCTAGCGGGAGGAGTAGGACAAGAGACCCAGTACTTC. Translating gives CASSQDRLAGGVGQETQYF.